This T cell receptor (beta chain) was obtained from a study of blood T cells in healthy people across ages. Background on the study: Capture by template switching was about one barcoded beta molecule per two T cells.

Next came a second PCR, run for roughly 6 to 11 cycles, which used a sample-barcoded 5' primer along with a J-beta primer mix. TCRdb re-derived calls from the 5' RACE reads in MiXCR, one entry per CDR3 protein. The sample holds some 690,000 distinct CDR3 sequences; 22% are singletons and the top ten take around 22%. Isolating PBMCs gave at least 6 million of these cells per sample. This clonotype was found a few times. Its antigen is currently unknown. Per the germline V gene, CDR1 is SGHAT and CDR2 is FQNNGV. V lost 1 base, J lost 9 bases, and 12 bases lay in between. There are 13 residues in the CDR3. Findings and limits, study-wide: Unknown CMV status may confound age-related changes in expanded clones. Higher diversity and more naive CD4+ cells were features of long-lived donors, compared to aged donors.

The sequenced sample was blood. The V call is TRBV11-2, the J call TRBJ1-1; no clear D. The receptor comes from a man in his 70s in good health. The CDR3 DNA sequence: TGTGCCAGCAGCTTAGGCCGACCTCTGCAAGCTTTCTTT. Protein sequence: CASSLGRPLQAFF.